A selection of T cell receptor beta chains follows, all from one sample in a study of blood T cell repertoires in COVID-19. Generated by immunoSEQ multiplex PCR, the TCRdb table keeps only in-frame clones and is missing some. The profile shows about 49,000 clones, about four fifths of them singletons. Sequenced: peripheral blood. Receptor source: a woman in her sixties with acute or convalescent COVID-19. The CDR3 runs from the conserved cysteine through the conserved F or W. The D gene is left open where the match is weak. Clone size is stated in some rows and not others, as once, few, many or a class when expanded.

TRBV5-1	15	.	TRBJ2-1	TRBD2	TGCGCCAGCAGTTGGGCAGCGGGAGCCAACAATGAGCAGTTCTTC	CASSWAAGANNEQFF
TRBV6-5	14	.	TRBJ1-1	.	TGTGCCAGCAGCCGACAGGTGATGAACACTGAAGCTTTCTTT	CASSRQVMNTEAFF
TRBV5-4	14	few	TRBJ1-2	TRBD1	TGTGCCAGCAGCCCGGGGACAGGATTCTATGGCTACACCTTC	CASSPGTGFYGYTF
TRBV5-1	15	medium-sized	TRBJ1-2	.	TGCGCCAGCAGCTCCGGACAGATCCAAAACTATGGCTACACCTTC	CASSSGQIQNYGYTF
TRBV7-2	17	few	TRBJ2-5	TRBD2	TGTGCCAGCAGCTTAGGAGGCGGGGGGGCGAATGCAGAGACCCAGTACTTC	CASSLGGGGANAETQYF
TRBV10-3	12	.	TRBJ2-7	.	TGTGCCATCAGTGAGTCTAACTACGAGCAGTACTTC	CAISESNYEQYF
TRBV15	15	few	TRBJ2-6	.	TGTGCCACCAGCGAGAGGAACTCTGGGGCCAACGTCCTGACTTTC	CATSERNSGANVLTF
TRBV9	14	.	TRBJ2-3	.	TGTGCCAGCAGCCCTTGGGGGGGCGCGGATACGCAGTATTTT	CASSPWGGADTQYF
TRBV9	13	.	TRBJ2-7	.	TGTGCCAGCAGCGTAAGCGAGTCCTACGAGCAGTACTTC	CASSVSESYEQYF
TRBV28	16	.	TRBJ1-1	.	TGTGCCAGCCTATTGGGGGGGGCGGGCACGAACACTGAAGCTTTCTTT	CASLLGGAGTNTEAFF
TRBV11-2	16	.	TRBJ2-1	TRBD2	TGTGCCAGCAGCCTAGGTAGCGGGAGCTCCTACAATGAGCAGTTCTTC	CASSLGSGSSYNEQFF
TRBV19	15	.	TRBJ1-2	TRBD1	TGTGCCAGTAGTATAGAGGGACAGACGAACTATGGCTACACCTTC	CASSIEGQTNYGYTF
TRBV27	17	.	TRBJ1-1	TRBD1	TGTGCCAGCAGTACCCTTGGACAGGGGAAATTGAACACTGAAGCTTTCTTT	CASSTLGQGKLNTEAFF
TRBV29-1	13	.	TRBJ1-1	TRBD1	TGCAGCGTTGACGGACAGGGGGTCACTGAAGCTTTCTTT	CSVDGQGVTEAFF
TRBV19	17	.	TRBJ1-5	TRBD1	TGTGCCAGTAGTCAAGGGACAGGGACGGGGCCAAATCAGCCCCAGCATTTT	CASSQGTGTGPNQPQHF
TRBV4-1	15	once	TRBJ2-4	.	TGCGCCAGCAGCCACAGTCCCCTAGCCAAAAACATTCAGTACTTC	CASSHSPLAKNIQYF
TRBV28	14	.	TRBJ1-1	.	TGTGCCAGCGGGGGATCAGGGGTATACGCTGAAGCTTTCTTT	CASGGSGVYAEAFF
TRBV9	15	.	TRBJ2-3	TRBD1	TGTGCCAGCAGCGTCACAGGGGCGTACTCAGATACGCAGTATTTT	CASSVTGAYSDTQYF
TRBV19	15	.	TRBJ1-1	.	TGTGCCAGTAGATACCGGGACACCACTAACACTGAAGCTTTCTTT	CASRYRDTTNTEAFF
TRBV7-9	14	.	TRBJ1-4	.	TGTGCCAGCAGCTCGACAGAGAATAATGAAAAACTGTTTTTT	CASSSTENNEKLFF
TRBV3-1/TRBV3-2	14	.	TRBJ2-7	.	TGTGCCAGCAGCCCACAGACAGGCCCGGGTGAGCAGTACTTC	CASSPQTGPGEQYF
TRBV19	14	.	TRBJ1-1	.	TGTGCCAGTAGTAGACTCTCCCGGGACACTGAAGCTTTCTTT	CASSRLSRDTEAFF
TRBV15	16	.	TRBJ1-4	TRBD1	TGTGCCACCAGCAGAGACACAGGGGTGGCGGGTGAAAAACTGTTTTTT	CATSRDTGVAGEKLFF
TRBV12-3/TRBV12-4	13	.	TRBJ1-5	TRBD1	TGTGCCAGCAGTTTGGGACAGAATCAGCCCCAGCATTTT	CASSLGQNQPQHF
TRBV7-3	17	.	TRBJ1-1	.	TGTGCCAGCAGCTTAACCGGTGGCAGGGGTTCGGGGACTGAAGCTTTCTTT	CASSLTGGRGSGTEAFF
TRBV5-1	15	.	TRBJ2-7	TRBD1	TGCGCCAGCAGCCCCTTGAACAGGGGGGACTACGAGCAGTACTTC	CASSPLNRGDYEQYF
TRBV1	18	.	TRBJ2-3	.	TGCACCAGCAGCCACTCGACTCTACTAGAGCGCGAGGCAGATACGCAGTATTTT	CTSSHSTLLEREADTQYF
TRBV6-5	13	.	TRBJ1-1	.	TGTGCCAGCAGTCCACAGGGCGGCACTGAAGCTTTCTTT	CASSPQGGTEAFF
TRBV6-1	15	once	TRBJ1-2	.	TGTGCCAGCAGTGAATACCGGGGGGCTAACTATGGCTACACCTTC	CASSEYRGANYGYTF
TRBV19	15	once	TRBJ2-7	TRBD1	TGTGCCAGTAGTAGGCAGACAGGGGTAGGCTACGAGCAGTACTTC	CASSRQTGVGYEQYF
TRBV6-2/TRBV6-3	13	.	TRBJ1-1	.	TGTGCCAGCAGTTACCACTGGGCCACTGAAGCTTTCTTT	CASSYHWATEAFF
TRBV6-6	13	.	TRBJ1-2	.	TGTGCCAGCATCCCGGGTTCGAGCTATGGCTACACCTTC	CASIPGSSYGYTF
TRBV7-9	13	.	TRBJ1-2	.	TGTGCCAGCAGCCCGGACACCCAGATTGGCTACACCTTC	CASSPDTQIGYTF
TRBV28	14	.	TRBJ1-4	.	TGTGCCAGCAGTTTACTACAGGGTGATGAAAAACTGTTTTTT	CASSLLQGDEKLFF
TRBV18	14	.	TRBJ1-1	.	TGTGCCAGCTCACCTGCAGTACGGAACACTGAAGCTTTCTTT	CASSPAVRNTEAFF
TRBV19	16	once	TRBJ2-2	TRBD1	TGTGCCTGTAAATTACAGGGGGCGCTTGACACCGGGGAGCTGTTTTTT	CACKLQGALDTGELFF